This paragraph reports one T cell receptor (beta chain). The antigen is unknown. The germline V and J ends were trimmed by 5 bases and 9 bases, with 8 bases remaining between them. Per the germline V gene, CDR1 is MDHEN and CDR2 is SYDVKM. The CDR3 sequence is 12 residues long. This record belongs to a study of cytomegalovirus exposure and HLA in healthy donors. The study, taken as a whole, reports: Association of a missense DCLRE1C variant with TCR beta V- and J-gene trimming was reported in a later analysis. There were some V segments, including TRBV6-2 and TRBV6-3, excluded as indistinguishable. Rare sequences made up most TCRs, while some public TCRs were found in many donors. Researchers counted around 170 TCR beta chains as cytomegalovirus-associated.

13 Jbeta primers and 60 Vbeta primers were used for the PCR. Profiled with immunoSEQ multiplex PCR; TCRdb holds only in-frame clones, not every one. The table has 140,000 or so clones, around 80% seen once. The sequence came from a woman aged 60-75 years in good health and CMV-seropositive. The sequencing sample was made of PBMCs. V and J are TRBV28 and TRBJ1-6; no clear D. The CDR3 reads CASSPTLSPLHF. The CDR3 DNA sequence: TGTGCCAGCAGTCCTACCCTTTCACCCCTCCACTTT.